Sequencing of this T cell receptor (beta chain) was carried out in a study of identical twins' blood T cells. Study-wide background: Some twelve libraries, six alpha and six beta, gave about 50 million reads. Notes on the study in general: Abundant TCRbeta CDR3s overlapped more between twins than with unrelated donors.

Looked up from germline, CDR1 is SGHRS and CDR2 is YFSETQ. CDR3 length: 16 amino acids. TCRdb reprocessed the 5' RACE reads via MiXCR and lists one record per CDR3 protein. Here the sample spans hundreds of thousands of distinct CDR3 sequences, more than 25% being singletons. Regarding this clonotype: Its specificity is unknown. A much larger clone sits a single nucleotide away, making a read error possible.

The sample was PBMCs. The clonotype was recovered from a woman aged 18 to 55 in good health. The genes are TRBV5-1 and TRBJ1-3, with D unclear. The CDR3 region is CASSGVASTGGNTLYF. In DNA, the CDR3 is TGCGCCAGCAGTGGGGTCGCCTCAACGGGTGGAAACACCTTATATTTT.